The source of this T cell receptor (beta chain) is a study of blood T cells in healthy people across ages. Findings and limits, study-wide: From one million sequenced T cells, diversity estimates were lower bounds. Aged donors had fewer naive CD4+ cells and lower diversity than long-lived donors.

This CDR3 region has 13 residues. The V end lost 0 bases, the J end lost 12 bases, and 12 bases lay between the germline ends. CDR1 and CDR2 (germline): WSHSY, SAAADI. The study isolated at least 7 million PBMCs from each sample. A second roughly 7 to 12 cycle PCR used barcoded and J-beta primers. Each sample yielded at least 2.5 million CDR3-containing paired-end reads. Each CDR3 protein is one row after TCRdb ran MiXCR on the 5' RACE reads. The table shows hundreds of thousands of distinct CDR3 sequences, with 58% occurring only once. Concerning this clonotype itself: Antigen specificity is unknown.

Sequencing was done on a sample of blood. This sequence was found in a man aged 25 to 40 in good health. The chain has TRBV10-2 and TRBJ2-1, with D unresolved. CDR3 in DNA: TGCGCCAGCAGTGAGTCAAACGGATTCAGGCAGTTCTTC. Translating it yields CASSESNGFRQFF.